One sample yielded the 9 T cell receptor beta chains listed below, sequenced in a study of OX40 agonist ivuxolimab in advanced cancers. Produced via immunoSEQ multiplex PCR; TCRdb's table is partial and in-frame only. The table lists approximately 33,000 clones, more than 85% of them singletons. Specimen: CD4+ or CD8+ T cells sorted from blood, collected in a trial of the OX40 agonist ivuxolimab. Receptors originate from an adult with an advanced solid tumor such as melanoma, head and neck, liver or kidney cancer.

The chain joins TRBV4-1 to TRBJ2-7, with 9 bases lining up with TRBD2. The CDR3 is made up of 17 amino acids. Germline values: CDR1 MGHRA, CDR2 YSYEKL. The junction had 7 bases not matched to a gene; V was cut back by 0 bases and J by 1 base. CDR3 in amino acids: CASSQDMEREVSYEQYF. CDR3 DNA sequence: TGCGCCAGCAGCCAAGATATGGAGCGGGAGGTTTCCTACGAGCAGTACTTC.

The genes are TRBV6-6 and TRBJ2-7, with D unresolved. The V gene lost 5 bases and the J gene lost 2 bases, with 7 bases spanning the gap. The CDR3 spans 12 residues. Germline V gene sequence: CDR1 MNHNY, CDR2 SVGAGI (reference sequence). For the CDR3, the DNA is TGTGCCAGCAGTCCAACAGCCTACGAGCAGTACTTC. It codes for CASSPTAYEQYF.

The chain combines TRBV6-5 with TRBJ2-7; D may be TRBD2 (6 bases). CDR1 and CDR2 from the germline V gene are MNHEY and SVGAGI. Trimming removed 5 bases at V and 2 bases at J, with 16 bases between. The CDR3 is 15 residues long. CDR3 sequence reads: CASSPGAGVTYEQYF. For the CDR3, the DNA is TGTGCCAGCAGTCCGGGAGCGGGCGTGACCTACGAGCAGTACTTC.

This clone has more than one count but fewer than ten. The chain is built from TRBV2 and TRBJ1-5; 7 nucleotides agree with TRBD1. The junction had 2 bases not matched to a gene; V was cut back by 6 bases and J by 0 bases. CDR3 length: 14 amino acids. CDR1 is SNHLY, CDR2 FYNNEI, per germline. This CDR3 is CASRKGASNQPQHF. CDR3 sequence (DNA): TGTGCCAGCAGAAAGGGGGCTAGCAATCAGCCCCAGCATTTT.

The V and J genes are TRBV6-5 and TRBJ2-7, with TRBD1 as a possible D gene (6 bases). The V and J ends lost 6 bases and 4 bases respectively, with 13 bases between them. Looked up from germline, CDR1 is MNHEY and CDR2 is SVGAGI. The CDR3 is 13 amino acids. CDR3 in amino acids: CASRPGEWYEQYF. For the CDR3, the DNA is TGTGCCAGCAGACCAGGGGAGTGGTACGAGCAGTACTTC.

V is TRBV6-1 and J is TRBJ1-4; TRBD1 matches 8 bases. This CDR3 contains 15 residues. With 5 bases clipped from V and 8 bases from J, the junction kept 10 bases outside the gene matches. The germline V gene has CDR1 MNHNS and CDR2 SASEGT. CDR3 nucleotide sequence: TGTGCCAGCAGTTCTGGACAGGGTGAAACAGAAAAACTGTTTTTT. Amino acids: CASSSGQGETEKLFF.

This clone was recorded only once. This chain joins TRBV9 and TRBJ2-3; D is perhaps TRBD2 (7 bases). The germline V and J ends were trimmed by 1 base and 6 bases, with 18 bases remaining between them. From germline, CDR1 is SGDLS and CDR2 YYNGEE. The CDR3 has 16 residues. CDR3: CASSVLGGGSRDTQYF. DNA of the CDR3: TGTGCCAGCAGCGTATTAGGCGGGGGCTCACGGGATACGCAGTATTTT.

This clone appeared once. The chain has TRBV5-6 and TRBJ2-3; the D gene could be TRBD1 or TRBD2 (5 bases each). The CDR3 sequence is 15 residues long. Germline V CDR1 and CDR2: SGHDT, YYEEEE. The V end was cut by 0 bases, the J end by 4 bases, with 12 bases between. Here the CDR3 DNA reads TGTGCCAGCAGCTTGGTTCAGGGAGTGGCAGATACGCAGTATTTT. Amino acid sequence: CASSLVQGVADTQYF.

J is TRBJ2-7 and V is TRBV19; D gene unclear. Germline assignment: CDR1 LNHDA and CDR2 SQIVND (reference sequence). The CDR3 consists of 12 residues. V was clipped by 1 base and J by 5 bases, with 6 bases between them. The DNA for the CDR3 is TGTGCCAGTAGTATAGGGTGGGACGAGCAGTACTTC. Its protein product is CASSIGWDEQYF.